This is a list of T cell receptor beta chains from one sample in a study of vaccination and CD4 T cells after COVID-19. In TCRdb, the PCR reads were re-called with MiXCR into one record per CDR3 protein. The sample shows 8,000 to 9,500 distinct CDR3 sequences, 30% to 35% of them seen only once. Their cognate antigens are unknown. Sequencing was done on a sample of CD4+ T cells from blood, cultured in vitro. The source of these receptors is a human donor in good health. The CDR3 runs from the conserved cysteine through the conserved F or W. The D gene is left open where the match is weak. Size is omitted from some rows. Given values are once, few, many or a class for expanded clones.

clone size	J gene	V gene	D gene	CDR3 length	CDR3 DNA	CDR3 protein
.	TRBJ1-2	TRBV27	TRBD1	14	TGTGCCAGCCGGGACAGGGTCGGCGACTATGGCTACACCTTC	CASRDRVGDYGYTF
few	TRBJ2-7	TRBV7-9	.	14	TGTGCCAGCAGCTTAGGAGGGGATGTCTACGAGCAGTACTTC	CASSLGGDVYEQYF
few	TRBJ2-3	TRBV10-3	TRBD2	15	TGTGCCATCAGACCTAGCGGGGAAAGCACAGATACGCAGTATTTT	CAIRPSGESTDTQYF
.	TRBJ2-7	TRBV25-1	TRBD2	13	TGTGCCAGCACCCCGGGAGGGGGCTACGAGCAGTACTTC	CASTPGGGYEQYF
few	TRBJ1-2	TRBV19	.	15	TGTGCCAGTATCCGCCGGGGAGAGGGACTATATGGCTACACCTTC	CASIRRGEGLYGYTF
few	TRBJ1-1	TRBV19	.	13	TGTGCCAGTAGTACACAGGGAATCACTGAAGCTTTCTTT	CASSTQGITEAFF
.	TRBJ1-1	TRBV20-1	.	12	TGCAGTGCTGTCTCCGGGGGTCTTGAAGCTTTCTTT	CSAVSGGLEAFF
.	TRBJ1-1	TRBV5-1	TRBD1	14	TGCGCCAGCAGCTTGGAAGCCGGGACAGGGGCCGCTTTCTTT	CASSLEAGTGAAFF
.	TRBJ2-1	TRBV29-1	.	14	TGCAGCGTTGCCCTAGGCGGAGATTACAATGAGCAGTTCTTC	CSVALGGDYNEQFF
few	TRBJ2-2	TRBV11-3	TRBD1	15	TGTGCCAGCAGCTCGACAGGGGTGAACACCGGGGAGCTGTTTTTT	CASSSTGVNTGELFF
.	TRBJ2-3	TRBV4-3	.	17	TGCGCCAGCAGCCAAGATCTGGGTCGGACCCGAGGGGATACGCAGTATTTT	CASSQDLGRTRGDTQYF
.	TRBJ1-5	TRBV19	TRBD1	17	TGTGCCAGTAGTATAGAATGGGCAGGGGGAACGAATCAGCCCCAGCATTTT	CASSIEWAGGTNQPQHF
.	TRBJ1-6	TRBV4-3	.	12	TGCGCCAGCAGCCACGGGAGGTCACCCCTCCACTTT	CASSHGRSPLHF
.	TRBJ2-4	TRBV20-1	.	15	TGCAGCATGCTAGAAGGTGTAGGGGACGGAAACATTCAGTACTTC	CSMLEGVGDGNIQYF
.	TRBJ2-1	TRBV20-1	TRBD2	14	TGCAGTGGTCTAGCGGGAGCGGTCGTCAATGAGCAGTTCTTC	CSGLAGAVVNEQFF
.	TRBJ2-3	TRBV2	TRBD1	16	TGTGCCAGCAGGCCTACAGGGGCTTTTCGCACAGATACGCAGTATTTT	CASRPTGAFRTDTQYF
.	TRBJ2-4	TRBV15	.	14	TGTGCCACCAGCAGCGCAGGGGTAAAAAACATTCAGTACTTC	CATSSAGVKNIQYF
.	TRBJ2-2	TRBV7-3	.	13	TGTGCCAGCAGTTTCTCCAGGGTCGGGGAGCTGTTTTTT	CASSFSRVGELFF
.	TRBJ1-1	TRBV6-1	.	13	TGTGCCAGCAAACGAGGGGAGGACACTGAAGCTTTCTTT	CASKRGEDTEAFF
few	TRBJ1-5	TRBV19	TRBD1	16	TGTGCCAGTAGAAGGACAGGGCCGGCTAGCAATCAGCCCCAGCATTTT	CASRRTGPASNQPQHF
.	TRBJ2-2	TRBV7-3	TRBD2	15	TGTGCCAGCAGCGCACTAGCGGGAGGTCGCGGGGAGCTGTTTTTT	CASSALAGGRGELFF
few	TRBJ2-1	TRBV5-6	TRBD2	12	TGTGCCAGCCACACCTTGGGGGAGGGCGAGTTCTTC	CASHTLGEGEFF
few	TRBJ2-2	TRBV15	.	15	TGTGCCACCAAAGCTGGGACTCCTAACACCGGGGAGCTGTTTTTT	CATKAGTPNTGELFF
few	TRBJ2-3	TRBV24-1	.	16	TGTGCCACCAGTGATTTGCGACTAGAGGGCACAGATACGCAGTATTTT	CATSDLRLEGTDTQYF
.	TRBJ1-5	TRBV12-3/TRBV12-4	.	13	TGTGCCAGCAGTCCCGGGCCCAATCAGCCCCAGCATTTT	CASSPGPNQPQHF
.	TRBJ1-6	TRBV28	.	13	TGTGCCAGCAGCTCCGCAGGCAATTCACCCCTCCACTTT	CASSSAGNSPLHF
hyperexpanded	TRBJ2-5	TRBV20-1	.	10	TGCAGTGCCGACCAAGAGACCCAGTACTTC	CSADQETQYF
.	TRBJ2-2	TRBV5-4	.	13	TGTGCCAGCAGCGCAGGGGTTCCCGGGGAGCTGTTTTTT	CASSAGVPGELFF
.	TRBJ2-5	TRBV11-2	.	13	TGTGCCAGCAGGGTTGCAGGAATGGAGACCCAGTACTTC	CASRVAGMETQYF
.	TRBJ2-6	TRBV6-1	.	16	TGTGCCAGCAGTCCAGTTTTCACCCCTGGGGCCAACGTCCTGACTTTC	CASSPVFTPGANVLTF
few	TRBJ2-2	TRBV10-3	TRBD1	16	TGTGCCATCAGTGAGTCTGGGACAGGGAACACCGGGGAGCTGTTTTTT	CAISESGTGNTGELFF
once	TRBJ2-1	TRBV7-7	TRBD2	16	TGTGCTAGCAGCTTAGCGAGCACTAGCGGGACGGGGGAGCAGTTCTTC	CASSLASTSGTGEQFF
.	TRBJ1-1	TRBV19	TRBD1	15	TGTGCCAGTAAATTAGGGACAGGGGGCCGCACTGAAGCTTTCTTT	CASKLGTGGRTEAFF
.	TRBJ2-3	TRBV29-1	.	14	TGCAGCGTTGATAGCGGTCCTAGCACAGATACGCAGTATTTT	CSVDSGPSTDTQYF
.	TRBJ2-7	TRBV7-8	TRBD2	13	TGTGCCAGCAGCTCGACTAGCGGGTACGAGCAGTACTTC	CASSSTSGYEQYF
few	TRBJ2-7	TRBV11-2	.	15	TGTGCCAGCAGCTTAGCTCGGGGTATAGTGTACGAGCAGTACTTC	CASSLARGIVYEQYF
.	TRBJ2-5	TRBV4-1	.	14	TGCGCCAGCAGCCAAGATACAGGGTGGGAGACCCAGTACTTC	CASSQDTGWETQYF
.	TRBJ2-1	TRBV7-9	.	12	TGTGCCAGCAGCTTACGGGGGAATGAGCAGTTCTTC	CASSLRGNEQFF
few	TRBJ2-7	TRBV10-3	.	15	TGTGCCATCACTCCCTCCGCTAGCAGCTCCTACGAGCAGTACTTC	CAITPSASSSYEQYF
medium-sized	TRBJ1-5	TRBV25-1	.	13	TGTGCCAGCAGCGCCTCGGGGAATCAGCCCCAGCATTTT	CASSASGNQPQHF
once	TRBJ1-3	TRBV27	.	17	TGTGCCAGTCGTCCCTTTGGCCACCAATTCTCTGGAAACACCATATATTTT	CASRPFGHQFSGNTIYF
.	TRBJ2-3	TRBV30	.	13	TGTGCCTGGACGGGAGTCTCGCAGGATACGCAGTATTTT	CAWTGVSQDTQYF
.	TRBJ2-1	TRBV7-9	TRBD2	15	TGTGCCAGCAGCTTGGGGACGGGAGGACACAATGAGCAGTTCTTC	CASSLGTGGHNEQFF
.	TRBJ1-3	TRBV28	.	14	TGTGCCAGCAGTACCGATCGCTCTGGAAACACCATATATTTT	CASSTDRSGNTIYF
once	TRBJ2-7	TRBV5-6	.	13	TGTGCCAGCAGCTTAAGAGGGCTCGACGAGCAGTACTTC	CASSLRGLDEQYF
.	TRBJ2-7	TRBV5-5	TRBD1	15	TGTGCCAGCAGCTCGCCAGGGACAGGGGTACACGAGCAGTACTTC	CASSSPGTGVHEQYF